This T cell receptor beta chain was recorded in a study of T cell responses to AZD1222 COVID-19 vaccine. Regarding this clone: Its antigen is not identified.

Profiling relied on immunoSEQ multiplex PCR, and the TCRdb table lists in-frame clones only, not all of them. This table has 100,000 to 150,000 clones, about 89% appearing once. CDR1 is SNHLY, CDR2 FYNNEI, per germline. V lost 4 bases, J lost 7 bases, and 11 bases lay in between. The CDR3 sequence is 14 residues long. Study results and caveats: Reports say nearly half of spike-specific TCRs go after unmutated variant regions. Females made up more of the donors, who were largely white British, and clonal diversity may have come out too low. Dominant CD4 TCR responses targeted spike regions 160-218 and 743-854.

The receptor was isolated from an adult in good health. The chain employs TRBV2 and TRBJ1-6; D unclear. The sample in question was peripheral blood, obtained on day 0 of MenACWY control vaccination. CDR3 sequence: CASSGILLNSPLHF. The CDR3 DNA is TGTGCCAGCAGTGGCATCCTCTTAAATTCACCCCTCCACTTT.